This T cell receptor (beta chain) is drawn from a study of technical replicates of blood from four donors. The CDR3 sequence is 12 residues long. Trimming removed 8 bases at V and 3 bases at J, with 10 bases between. Germline assignment: CDR1 MNHNS and CDR2 SASEGT. Measured with immunoSEQ multiplex PCR; TCRdb has only the in-frame clones, and not every one. The sample has some 80,000 clones, approximately 90% seen once. The receptor comes from a human donor in good health. This chain uses TRBV6-1 with TRBJ1-2; D may be TRBD1 (5 bases). Sequencing was carried out using T cells isolated from PBMCs. For the CDR3, the DNA is TGTGCCAGCCATAGACAGTACTATGGCTACACCTTC. Residues: CASHRQYYGYTF.